The next 23 T cell receptor beta chains were all read from a single sample in a study of OX40 agonist ivuxolimab in advanced cancers. Some clones are missing from TCRdb's copy, which holds only in-frame ones; the method was immunoSEQ multiplex PCR. Seen here are over 70,000 clones, approximately 91% observed once, and the top ten hold about 0.35%. The starting material was CD4+ or CD8+ T cells sorted from blood, obtained in a trial of the OX40 agonist ivuxolimab. These receptors came from an adult with an advanced solid tumor such as melanoma, head and neck, liver or kidney cancer.

The genes are TRBV5-5 and TRBJ2-2; D not certain. The CDR3 consists of 14 residues. V dropped 0 bases and J dropped 7 bases, with 10 bases sitting between them. Germline-derived CDR1 and CDR2 are SGHKS and YYEKEE (reference sequence). The CDR3 nucleotides read TGTGCCAGCAGCTTGGCCCACTATGGCGGGGAGCTGTTTTTT. Its translation is CASSLAHYGGELFF.

In its sample, this clone was seen a few times. The V and J genes are TRBV6-5 and TRBJ2-7; the D call may be TRBD1 or TRBD2 (8 bases each). The germline V and J ends were trimmed by 10 bases and 7 bases, with 17 bases remaining between them. Germline values: CDR1 MNHEY, CDR2 SVGAGI. The CDR3 totals 12 residues. In nucleotides, the CDR3 is TGTGCCACCCGACAGGGGACTAGGGAGCAGTACTTC. This sequence encodes CATRQGTREQYF.

A remark on this clone: The sample carries other DNA sequences with the same CDR3. The V gene is TRBV18, the J gene TRBJ1-2; D gene ambiguous. This CDR3 contains 17 residues. The germline gives CDR1 KGHSH, CDR2 LQKENI. Deletions cut 1 base from V and 4 bases from J, with 19 bases between. CDR3 sequence (DNA): TGTGCCAGCTCACCACGAGTCCAGCAACCTCATTCCTATGGCTACACCTTC. The encoded protein is CASSPRVQQPHSYGYTF.

In regard to this clone: Mismatch with germline at one junction end may stem from a read error. The sample holds other DNA sequences that translate to the same CDR3. CDR3 bases: TGCGCCAGCAGCTTAGCAGGGACAGGGTTAGCTTTCTTT. Encoded protein: CASSLAGTGLAFF. The gene calls are TRBV7-2 and TRBJ1-1; 9 bases are shared with TRBD1. The length of the CDR3 is 13 residues. Per germline, CDR1 SGHTA and CDR2 FQGNSA.

Notes on this clone: The junction differs from germline at one of its ends, possibly a read error. The chain uses TRBV6-1 and TRBJ1-4, with 9 bases fitting TRBD1. The V gene's germline CDR1 is MNHNS and CDR2 SASEGT. The CDR3 has 16 amino acids. CDR3 bases: TGTGCCAGCAGTGAAAATACAGGGGGCCAGGTAGAAACACTGTTTTTT. It yields the protein CASSENTGGQVETLFF.

The chain links TRBV5-8 to TRBJ2-3, with 10 positions matching TRBD2. The CDR3 sequence is 18 residues long. After removal of 2 bases from V and 4 bases from J, the junction contained 13 bases not matched to a gene. Germline CDR1 is SGHTS and CDR2 is YDEGEE. This CDR3 is CASSFLAGVGFTADTQYF. The DNA of the CDR3 is TGTGCCAGCAGCTTTCTAGCGGGAGTCGGTTTTACGGCAGATACGCAGTATTTT.

The chain's CDR3 is CASSLGVFKDTQYF. The DNA for the CDR3 is TGTGCCAGCAGCTTAGGGGTATTTAAAGATACGCAGTATTTT. The genes are TRBV11-2 and TRBJ2-3; D is undetermined. The CDR3 length is 14 residues. Germline V CDR1 and CDR2: SGHAT, FQNNGV. Trimming pared 1 base from V and 5 bases from J, leaving 10 bases between.

This chain connects TRBV6-5 to TRBJ2-7; tentatively, D is TRBD1 (6 bases). Per the germline V gene, CDR1 is MNHEY and CDR2 is SVGAGI. The CDR3 sequence is 13 residues long. V was pared by 6 bases and J by 6 bases, with 15 bases between. The CDR3 coding sequence is TGTGCCAGCAGGGTCAACAGGGTAACCGAGCAGTACTTC. Translating gives CASRVNRVTEQYF.

This clone was seen only once. The chain joins TRBV4-3 to TRBJ2-5; the match to TRBD1 covers 9 bases. With V trimmed by 0 bases and J by 5 bases, 7 bases remained unmatched. Germline V lookup: CDR1 LGHNA, CDR2 YSLEER. This CDR3 contains 16 residues. The CDR3 DNA is TGCGCCAGCAGCCAAGATGGGACAGGGAAAGGGGAGACCCAGTACTTC. Residues: CASSQDGTGKGETQYF.

The rearrangement links TRBV4-3 to TRBJ1-2; D call uncertain. Trimming shortened V by 2 bases and J by 4 bases, and 8 bases separated the two germline ends. There are 13 residues in the CDR3. Germline assignment: CDR1 LGHNA and CDR2 YSLEER. For the CDR3, the DNA is TGCGCCAGCAGCCAACAGACGGGCTATGGCTACACCTTC. Translation: CASSQQTGYGYTF.

The chain links TRBV28 to TRBJ2-5; D not resolved. V was trimmed by 3 bases and J by 7 bases, leaving 9 bases between them. Germline CDR1 reads MDHEN; CDR2 reads SYDVKM. The CDR3 is made up of 12 amino acids. CDR3 DNA sequence: TGTGCCAGCAGTTTCCCGAAGGGGACCCAGTACTTC. Residues: CASSFPKGTQYF.

The V call is TRBV5-1, the J call TRBJ2-7; no clear D. V gave up 5 bases and J gave up 3 bases, with 6 bases separating them. Germline V gene lookup returns CDR1 SGHRS and CDR2 YFSETQ. This CDR3 has 11 amino acids. Written as DNA, the CDR3 is TGCGCCAGCAGATTCAGCTACGAGCAGTACTTC. Its protein product is CASRFSYEQYF.

This clone appeared a few times. The V gene is TRBV28, the J gene TRBJ1-1; D is unresolved. The CDR3 is made up of 14 amino acids. The germline V gene has CDR1 MDHEN and CDR2 SYDVKM. Trimming took 3 bases from V and 1 from J, leaving 9 bases between them. The CDR3 sequence: CASSFRNRNTEAFF. CDR3 sequence (DNA): TGTGCCAGCAGTTTCAGAAACCGGAACACTGAAGCTTTCTTT.

This clone appeared once. This chain's CDR3 is CASSELREATEAFF. As DNA, the CDR3 is TGCGCCAGCAGTGAGCTGCGTGAGGCCACTGAAGCTTTCTTT. The chain carries TRBV10-2 and TRBJ1-1; unclear D gene. Germline V gives CDR1 WSHSY, CDR2 SAAADI. The CDR3 is 14 residues long. The V end lost 2 bases, the J end lost 4 bases, and 11 bases lay between the germline ends.

The chain combines TRBV5-6 with TRBJ1-6; the D gene is possibly TRBD1 (6 bases). Germline V gene data show CDR1 as SGHDT and CDR2 as YYEEEE. V dropped 4 bases and J dropped 7 bases, with 15 bases sitting between them. The CDR3 is 15 amino acids. CDR3 bases: TGTGCCAGCAGCCAAGGACAGATAATCAATTCACCCCTCCACTTT. Translation gives CASSQGQIINSPLHF.

This sequence joins TRBV5-4 and TRBJ1-1, with D hard to call. Germline CDR1 is SGHNT and CDR2 is YYREEE (reference sequence). This CDR3 is built from 15 residues. V was shortened by 1 base and J by 0 bases, with 10 bases between the two germline ends. CDR3 in DNA: TGTGCCAGCAGCTTGTTTGGGCGGATGAACACTGAAGCTTTCTTT. Protein: CASSLFGRMNTEAFF.

The chain couples TRBV10-3 to TRBJ2-5, with no clear D. This CDR3 has 14 amino acids. The V end lost 0 bases, the J end lost 2 bases, and 7 bases lay between the germline ends. The germline V gene has CDR1 ENHRY and CDR2 SYGVKD. The CDR3 sequence: CAISESAMQETQYF. CDR3 bases: TGTGCCATCAGTGAGTCAGCGATGCAAGAGACCCAGTACTTC.

The rearrangement links TRBV5-1 to TRBJ2-7; the D is unclear. Germline V CDR1 and CDR2: SGHRS, YFSETQ. V lost 4 bases and J lost 0, with 14 bases in between. CDR3 length: 15 residues. In DNA form, the CDR3 reads TGCGCCAGCAGCAGTCGGCCGACGAGCTCCTACGAGCAGTACTTC. It translates to CASSSRPTSSYEQYF.

This clone was picked up one time. The gene calls are TRBV15 and TRBJ1-5; 8 nucleotides align to TRBD1. Per germline, CDR1 LNHNV and CDR2 YYDKDF (reference sequence). The CDR3 spans 16 residues. With V trimmed by 3 bases and J by 2 bases, 6 bases remained unmatched. The CDR3 here is CATSSGQGVGNQPQHF. The CDR3 coding sequence is TGTGCCACCAGCAGCGGACAGGGCGTTGGCAATCAGCCCCAGCATTTT.

The rearrangement uses TRBV6-1 and TRBJ1-5; a possible D gene is TRBD1 (5 bases). V was clipped by 6 bases and J by 0 bases, with 9 bases between them. This CDR3 is built from 14 residues. Germline V gene lookup returns CDR1 MNHNS and CDR2 SASEGT. This chain's CDR3 is CASSRQYSNQPQHF. CDR3 in DNA: TGTGCCAGCAGCCGACAGTATAGCAATCAGCCCCAGCATTTT.

V and J are TRBV6-1 and TRBJ2-2; 9 positions agree with TRBD2. The CDR3 has 15 residues. Trimming removed 3 bases from V and 4 bases from J; junction bases left unmatched: 3. Germline CDR1 MNHNS, CDR2 SASEGT. CDR3 amino acids: CASSEGLAVTGELFF. CDR3 DNA sequence: TGTGCCAGCAGTGAGGGACTAGCAGTCACCGGGGAGCTGTTTTTT.

The genes are TRBV30 and TRBJ1-2, with no clear D. CDR3 length: 14 amino acids. Trimming left V 3 bases short and J 2 bases short, with 13 bases between. Germline V gene sequence: CDR1 GTSNPN, CDR2 SVGIG (reference sequence). The DNA of the CDR3 is TGTGCCTGGAGGACGGTAGGAGGAAACTATGGCTACACCTTC. Translation: CAWRTVGGNYGYTF.

As for this clone: The same CDR3 also results from other DNA sequences found in this sample. The chain recombines TRBV7-2 with TRBJ2-5, with 14 bases lining up with TRBD2. There are 16 residues in the CDR3. J lost 1 base, V lost 5 bases, and 3 bases had no gene match. Germline V CDR1 and CDR2: SGHTA, FQGNSA. The CDR3 sequence: CASSLGLAGGQETQYF. CDR3 bases: TGTGCCAGCAGCCTCGGACTAGCGGGGGGCCAAGAGACCCAGTACTTC.